Below are 16 T cell receptor beta chains sequenced from a single sample in a study of tumor-infiltrating lymphocytes in primary liver carcinoma. Starting material of about 0.45 ug total RNA yielded TCR beta cDNA via a constant-region primer. Employing slightly modified ARM-PCR, three nested multiplex PCR rounds were run, and these gave rise to the TCR beta libraries. Each of the first two PCR rounds ran approximately 9 cycles with TRBV1-TRBV30 forward and C-beta reverse primers. One entry per CDR3 protein results from TCRdb running MiXCR on the multiplex PCR reads. The data contain 300,000 to 350,000 distinct CDR3 sequences, around three fifths of them singletons. Unsorted whole blood supplied the blood RNA, and germline DNA was isolated too. The sample taken for sequencing was peripheral blood. The receptors here all came from a man aged 35-49 years with primary liver carcinoma and hepatitis B virus infection.

Details on this clonotype: This may be a read error: a much more frequent sequence differs by one nucleotide. The chain is built from TRBV6-5 and TRBJ2-5, with 10 nucleotides matching TRBD1. With 5 bases clipped from V and 5 bases from J, the junction kept 5 bases outside the gene matches. Germline V CDR1 and CDR2: MNHEY, SVGAGI. The CDR3 is 14 amino acids. The CDR3 reads CASSVDRGRETQYF. DNA for the CDR3: TGTGCCAGCAGTGTTGACAGGGGGCGCGAGACCCAGTACTTC.

A word on this clonotype: This sequence may be a read error, since a much larger clone differs from it by one base. CDR3 region: CATGGAYERYF. DNA for the CDR3: TGTGCCACGGGGGGGGCCTACGAGCGGTACTTC. The chain uses TRBV11-2 and TRBJ2-7, with 8 nucleotides matching TRBD2. CDR3 length: 11 residues. Germline values: CDR1 SGHAT, CDR2 FQNNGV. Supplemented by reference TRBV11-2 and TRBJ2-7, the full variable domain reads EAGVAQSPRYKIIEKRQSVAFWCNPISGHATLYWYQQILGQGPKLLIQFQNNGVVDDSQLPKDRFSAERLKGVDSTLKIQPAKLEDSAVYLCATGGAYERYFGPGTRLTVT.

Turning to this clonotype: A much larger clonotype is one base distant, so this may be a read error. The V and J genes are TRBV12-3 or TRBV12-4 and TRBJ2-1; no clear D. The CDR3 sequence is 17 residues long. The V and J ends lost 1 base and 8 bases respectively, with 21 bases between them. The chain's CDR3 is CASSLGRVFGSYYEQFF. CDR3 sequence (DNA): TGTGCCAGCAGTTTAGGTAGGGTGTTCGGTTCTTACTATGAGCAGTTCTTC.

This chain connects TRBV4-3 to TRBJ2-7, with D hard to call. Germline V gene lookup returns CDR1 LGHNA and CDR2 YSLEER. This CDR3 region has 15 residues. V gave up 0 bases and J gave up 2 bases, with 11 bases separating them. CDR3 sequence: CASSQDVGVPYEQYF. CDR3 sequence (DNA): TGCGCCAGCAGCCAAGATGTAGGCGTCCCCTACGAGCAGTACTTC.

This clonotype has ten or more counts. The chain carries TRBV29-1 and TRBJ2-3, with D unclear. The length of the CDR3 is 13 residues. The germline gives CDR1 SQVTM, CDR2 ANQGSEA. V was cut by 4 bases and J by 6 bases, with 14 bases left in between. The CDR3, as DNA: TGCAGCGTTGCCCCTGGGATTCCGGATACGCAGTATTTT. Protein: CSVAPGIPDTQYF.

A word on this clonotype: A clone one base away is much larger, so this may be a read error. This rearrangement joins TRBV4-1 to TRBJ2-7; no definite D call. CDR1 and CDR2 from the germline V gene are MGHRA and YSYEKL. The length of the CDR3 is 15 residues. CDR3 DNA: TGCGACAGCAGCCCAGGCCCGGGTATCTCCTACGAGCAGTACTTC. Translating it yields CDSSPGPGISYEQYF.

This clonotype showed up just a few times. The junction differs from germline at one of its ends, possibly a read error. The chain uses TRBV14 and TRBJ2-3; the D gene is possibly TRBD2 (5 bases). CDR3 length equals 16 residues. CDR1 is SGHDN, CDR2 FVKESK, per germline. In nucleotides, the CDR3 is TGTGCCAGAAGCCAAGAGGGCCATACCGACACAGATACGCAGTATTTT. Its protein product is CARSQEGHTDTDTQYF.

About this clonotype itself: With a much larger clone just one base away, this may be a read error. DNA of the CDR3: TGTGCCAGCAGTGTGAGACAGGGGGACAATCAGCCCCAGCATTTT. It translates to CASSVRQGDNQPQHF. This chain links TRBV12-3 or TRBV12-4 with TRBJ1-5, with 9 positions matching TRBD1. The CDR3 is 15 amino acids. J lost 3 bases, V lost 5 bases, and 5 bases had no gene match.

This sequence joins TRBV11-2 and TRBJ2-7, with D perhaps TRBD2 (5 bases). This CDR3 has 14 residues. Between the trimmed V and J ends, which lost 5 bases and 2 bases, there was a span of 13 bases. Per the germline V gene, CDR1 is SGHAT and CDR2 is FQNNGV. CDR3 region: CASSPGKPAYEQYF. In DNA form, the CDR3 reads TGTGCCAGCAGCCCCGGGAAGCCGGCCTACGAGCAGTACTTC.

This clonotype was recorded at least ten times. The chain couples TRBV6-5 to TRBJ1-1, with D unclear. CDR3 length equals 13 residues. The ends were cut back, 8 bases at V and 1 base at J, with 11 bases in the middle. Germline-derived CDR1 and CDR2 are MNHEY and SVGAGI. The CDR3 nucleotides are TGTGCCAGCGGGCGGGATCGGAACACTGAAGCTTTCTTT. Encoded protein: CASGRDRNTEAFF.

In regard to this clonotype: The junction and the germline gene differ at one end; a read error may be behind it. The chain has TRBV11-2 and TRBJ1-1; D is undetermined. The germline CDR1 and CDR2 sequences are SGHAT and FQNNGV. This CDR3 spans 12 amino acids. CDR3 region: CAGSQSYTEAFF. The CDR3 region has the DNA TGTGCCGGCAGCCAGAGCTACACTGAAGCCTTCTTT.

This clonotype was seen just once. No conserved phenylalanine or tryptophan is present at the end of the CDR3, so a read error is the likely explanation. The DNA is left out, because the CDR3 cannot be placed on it with certainty; the CDR3 is given as TCRdb lists it. The J gene is TRBJ2-2, the V gene TRBV6-2 or TRBV6-3. CDR1 is MNHEY, CDR2 SVGEGT, per germline. 14 amino acids form the CDR3, both terminal residues included. The CDR3 spells CASSYTVNTGEMFS.

Note on this clonotype: The final CDR3 position lacks the conserved phenylalanine or tryptophan, pointing to a likely read error. The rearrangement joins TRBV11-2 to TRBJ2-6; 8 bases line up with TRBD1. The CDR3 has 15 residues. Germline CDR1 reads SGHAT; CDR2 reads FQNNGV. In DNA, the CDR3 is TGTGCCAGCAGCTTGGACAGGGCTGGGGCCAACCTCCTGACTTCC. Protein: CASSLDRAGANLLTS.

This clonotype occurred a few times. At one end the junction does not follow the germline gene, possibly because of a read error. This chain connects TRBV5-1 to TRBJ1-2, with TRBD1 as a possible D gene (5 bases). Germline CDR1 and CDR2: SGHRS and YFSETQ. This CDR3 has 22 residues. CDR3 nucleotides: TGCGCTAGCAGGACCCATCTAGAGCTTACGGGGGGAGTTGTCTCTCCCAACTATGGCTACACCTTC. Translated: CASRTHLELTGGVVSPNYGYTF.

This clonotype was seen at least ten times. The V and J genes are TRBV4-1 and TRBJ1-5; D remains ambiguous. From germline, CDR1 is MGHRA and CDR2 YSYEKL. The CDR3 is made up of 14 amino acids. V lost 3 bases and J lost 3, with 9 bases in between. CDR3: CASSQEQINQPQHF. Here the CDR3 DNA reads TGCGCCAGCAGCCAGGAGCAGATCAATCAGCCCCAGCATTTT.

The chain has TRBV7-9 and TRBJ1-5; D unclear. The CDR3 spans 15 residues. V lost 1 base to trimming and J lost 0 bases, with 7 bases between them. CDR1 is SEHNR, CDR2 FQNEAQ, per germline (reference sequence). In nucleotides, the CDR3 is TGTGCCAGCAGCTTAGATGGGGATAGCAATCAGCCCCAGCATTTT. This codes for CASSLDGDSNQPQHF.